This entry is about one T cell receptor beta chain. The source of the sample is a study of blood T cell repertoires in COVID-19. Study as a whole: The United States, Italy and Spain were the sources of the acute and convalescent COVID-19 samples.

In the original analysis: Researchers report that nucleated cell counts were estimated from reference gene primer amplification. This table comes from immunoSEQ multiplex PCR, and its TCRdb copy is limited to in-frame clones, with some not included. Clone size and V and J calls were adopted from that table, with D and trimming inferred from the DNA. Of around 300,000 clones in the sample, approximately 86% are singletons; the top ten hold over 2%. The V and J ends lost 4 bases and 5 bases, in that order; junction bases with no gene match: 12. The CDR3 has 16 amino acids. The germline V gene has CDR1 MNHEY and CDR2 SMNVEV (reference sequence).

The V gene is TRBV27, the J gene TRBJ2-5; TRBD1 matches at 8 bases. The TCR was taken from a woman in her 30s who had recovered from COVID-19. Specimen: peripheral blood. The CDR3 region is CASSSERTGSWETQYF. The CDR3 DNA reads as TGTGCCAGCAGTTCGGAGAGGACAGGGTCTTGGGAGACCCAGTACTTC.